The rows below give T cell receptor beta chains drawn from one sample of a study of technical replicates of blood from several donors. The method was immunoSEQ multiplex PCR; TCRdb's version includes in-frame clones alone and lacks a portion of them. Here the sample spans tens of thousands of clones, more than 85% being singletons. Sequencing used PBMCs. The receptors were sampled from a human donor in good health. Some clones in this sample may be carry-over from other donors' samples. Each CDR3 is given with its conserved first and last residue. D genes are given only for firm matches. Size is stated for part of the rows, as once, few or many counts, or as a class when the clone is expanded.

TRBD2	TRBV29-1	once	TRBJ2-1	TGCAGCGCCATCGCTAGCGGGATTGAGCAGTTCTTC	CSAIASGIEQFF
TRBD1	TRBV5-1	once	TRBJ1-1	TGCGCCAGCAGCATTGGGGCGACAGGGGCGGGCACTGAAGCTTTCTTT	CASSIGATGAGTEAFF
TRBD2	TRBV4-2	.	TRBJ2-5	TGTGCCAGCAGCCAAGAATTAGCTAGCGGGGGAGTTGGAGAGACCCAGTACTTC	CASSQELASGGVGETQYF
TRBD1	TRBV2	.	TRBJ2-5	TGTGCCAGCAGTGGGGACAGGGGGGAGACCCAGTACTTC	CASSGDRGETQYF
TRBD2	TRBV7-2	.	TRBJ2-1	TGTGCCAGCAGCCCTAGCGGGAGCTCCTACAATGAGCAGTTCTTC	CASSPSGSSYNEQFF
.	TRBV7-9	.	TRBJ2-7	TGTGCCAGCAGCCATACCCTCAAAGAGGAGCAGTACTTC	CASSHTLKEEQYF
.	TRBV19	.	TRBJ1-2	TGTGCCAGTAGTGGGGACACTTACTATGGCTACACCTTC	CASSGDTYYGYTF
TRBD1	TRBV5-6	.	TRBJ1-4	TGTGCCAGCAGCTTGGCAGGGGGTGAAAAACTGTTTTTT	CASSLAGGEKLFF
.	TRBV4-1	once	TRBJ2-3	TGCGCCAGCAGCCACGATCGTCGGTCTACAGGGGAAATAGCGGGGACGCAGTATTTT	CASSHDRRSTGEIAGTQYF
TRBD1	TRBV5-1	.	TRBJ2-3	TGCGCCAGCAGCTTGGGACAGGGGGGAGATACGCAGTATTTT	CASSLGQGGDTQYF
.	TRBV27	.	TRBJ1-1	TGTGCCAGTTCTCAGGGAAGGGGTGAAGCTTTCTTT	CASSQGRGEAFF
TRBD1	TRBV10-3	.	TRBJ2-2	TGTGCCATCAGTGAGGTGCAGGGGGCAGGCGGGGAGCTGTTTTTT	CAISEVQGAGGELFF
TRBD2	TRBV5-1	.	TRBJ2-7	TGCGCCAGCAGCTTAGTCGGGGGGAGCTCCTACGAGCAGTACTTC	CASSLVGGSSYEQYF
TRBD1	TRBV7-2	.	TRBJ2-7	TGTGCCAGCAGCCCCCAGGGACAGAGCTCCTACGAGCAGTACTTC	CASSPQGQSSYEQYF
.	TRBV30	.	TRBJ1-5	TGTGCCTGGAGAAGGCGGGCCCACTATAGCAATCAGCCCCAGCATTTT	CAWRRRAHYSNQPQHF
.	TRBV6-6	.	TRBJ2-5	TGTGCCTCCGGACCCCGGGGGAGCCAAGAGACCCAGTACTTC	CASGPRGSQETQYF
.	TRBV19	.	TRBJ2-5	TGTGCCAGTAGTATAGCCTCGGGGGGCCGAGAGACCCAGTACTTC	CASSIASGGRETQYF
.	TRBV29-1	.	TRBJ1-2	TGCAGCGTTATAGACTATGGCTACACCTTC	CSVIDYGYTF
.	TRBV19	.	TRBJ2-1	TGTGCTAGCATCCTCGACGTGCGGGATGAGCAGTTCTTC	CASILDVRDEQFF
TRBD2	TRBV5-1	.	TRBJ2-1	TGCGCCAGCAGCGCGGGACTAGCGGGGAACGATGAGCAGTTCTTC	CASSAGLAGNDEQFF
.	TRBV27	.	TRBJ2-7	TGTGCCAGCAGTAAAACAGGGTGGGGGGGTTACGAGCAGTACTTC	CASSKTGWGGYEQYF
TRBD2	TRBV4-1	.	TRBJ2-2	TGCGCCAGCAGCCATCGGACTAGCGGGGGGGCAGGCGGCGGGGAGCTGTTTTTT	CASSHRTSGGAGGGELFF
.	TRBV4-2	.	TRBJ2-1	TGTGCCAGCAGCCAAGATCAAGAGACTAGGTGGGAGCAGTTCTTC	CASSQDQETRWEQFF
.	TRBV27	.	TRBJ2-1	TGTGCCAGCAGTTTTCAAAGGAGGGTCAATGAGCAGTTCTTC	CASSFQRRVNEQFF
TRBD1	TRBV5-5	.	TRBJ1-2	TGTGCCAGCAGCCAAAGGACGGGGACAGGAGCTAACTATGGCTACACCTTC	CASSQRTGTGANYGYTF
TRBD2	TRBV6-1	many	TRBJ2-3	TGTGCCAGCAGTGAAGCGCTAGCGGGAGGGCCAGATACGCAGTATTTT	CASSEALAGGPDTQYF
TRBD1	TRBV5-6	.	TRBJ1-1	TGTGCCAGCAGCCTGTGGGACAGGCCCTTAGCGGCGGGCGCTGAAGCTTTCTTT	CASSLWDRPLAAGAEAFF
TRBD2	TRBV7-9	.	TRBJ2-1	TGTGCCAGCAGCTTTTTTACTAGCGGGAGCGATGAGCAGTTCTTC	CASSFFTSGSDEQFF
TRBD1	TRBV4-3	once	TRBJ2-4	TGCGCCAGCAGCCAAGACGCCGATCGGGACAGAATTCAGTACTTC	CASSQDADRDRIQYF
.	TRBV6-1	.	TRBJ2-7	TGTGCCAGCAGTGATTACTGGTCTGACGAGCAGTACTTC	CASSDYWSDEQYF
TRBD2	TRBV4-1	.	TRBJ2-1	TGCGCCAGCAGCCAGGGGCGGGGGGGCGGGTCCTACAATGAGCAGTTCTTC	CASSQGRGGGSYNEQFF
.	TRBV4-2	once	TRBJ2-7	TGTGCCAGCAGCCAAGCCTCCGGTGGCGGGGTCGACGAGCAGTACTTC	CASSQASGGGVDEQYF
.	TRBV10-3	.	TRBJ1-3	TGTGCCATCAGGGATACGGTGCTAGGCCGAAACACCATATATTTT	CAIRDTVLGRNTIYF
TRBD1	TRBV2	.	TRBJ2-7	TGTGCCAGCAGTCCCAACAGGGGATCCGAGCAGTACTTC	CASSPNRGSEQYF
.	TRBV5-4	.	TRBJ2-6	TGTGCCACCACGGAAAGACAGATCAACGTCCTGACTTTC	CATTERQINVLTF
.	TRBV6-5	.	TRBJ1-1	TGTGCCAGCAGGTATAACTTGAACACTGAAGCTTTCTTT	CASRYNLNTEAFF
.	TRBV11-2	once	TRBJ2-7	TGTGCCAGCAGCCCGCGGGGTGACCAGTCCTACGAGCAGTACTTC	CASSPRGDQSYEQYF
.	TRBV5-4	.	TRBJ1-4	TGTGCCAGCTCTGAAAAAAAGGGGGACGAAAAACTGTTTTTT	CASSEKKGDEKLFF
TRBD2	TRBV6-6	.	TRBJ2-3	TGTGCCAGCACCGGTAGCGGGAGACTCTACACAGATACGCAGTATTTT	CASTGSGRLYTDTQYF
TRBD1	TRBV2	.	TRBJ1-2	TGTGCCAGCAGTGAATATTTCGCAGACAGGGGCTATGGCTACACCTTC	CASSEYFADRGYGYTF
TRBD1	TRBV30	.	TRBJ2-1	TGTGCCTGGAGGGGGACAGGGATCAATGAGCAGTTCTTC	CAWRGTGINEQFF
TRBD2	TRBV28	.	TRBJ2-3	TGTGCCAGCAGTCTTTTGGGGGAGGGCGGAGATACGCAGTATTTT	CASSLLGEGGDTQYF
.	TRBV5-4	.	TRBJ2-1	TGTGCCAGCAGCTTGGGCCTGACAACGCACCGATACAATGAGCAGTTCTTC	CASSLGLTTHRYNEQFF
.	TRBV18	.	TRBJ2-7	TGTGCCAGCTCACCAAACGCAGGGGCGCCCTACGAGCAGTACTTC	CASSPNAGAPYEQYF
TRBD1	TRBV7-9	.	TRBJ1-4	TGTGCCAGCAGCGCATCCCCGGGACAGGGGACAGAAAAACTGTTTTTT	CASSASPGQGTEKLFF